The next 21 T cell receptor beta chains were all read from a single sample in a study of T cells in Graves' hyperthyroidism and ophthalmopathy. TCR beta CDR3 region amplification was performed from RNA transcripts. The HTBI primer set drove a first-round RT-PCR of the TCR CDR3. One entry per CDR3 protein results from TCRdb running MiXCR on the multiplex PCR reads. The profile covers around 340,000 distinct CDR3 sequences, with approximately 18% appearing a single time and under 55% taken by the ten largest. The sequenced sample consisted of blood. The source is a woman between 50 and 59 years old with Graves' hyperthyroidism.

V is TRBV19 and J is TRBJ1-1; D might be TRBD1 (5 bases). Germline V lookup: CDR1 LNHDA, CDR2 SQIVND (reference sequence). The CDR3 sequence is 13 residues long. V was shortened by 2 bases and J by 7 bases, with 11 bases between the two germline ends. CDR3 residues: CASSIQSGGEAFF. The CDR3 bases are TGTGCCAGTAGTATACAATCCGGGGGTGAAGCTTTCTTT.

This clonotype was observed at least ten times. The rearrangement links TRBV12-3 or TRBV12-4 to TRBJ2-7; D possibly uses TRBD1 or TRBD2 (5 bases each). Trimming took off 6 bases at V and 5 bases at J, with 14 bases between the two ends. CDR3 length equals 13 residues. As DNA, the CDR3 is TGTGCCAGCAGCTCTGGGACGTCGGACGAGCAGTACGTC. This codes for CASSSGTSDEQYV.

This clonotype was seen ten or more times. This chain joins TRBV2 and TRBJ2-1, with 7 bases that match TRBD2. The V and J ends lost 6 bases and 7 bases, in that order; junction bases with no gene match: 9. The CDR3 extends over 14 amino acids. Looked up from germline, CDR1 is SNHLY and CDR2 is FYNNEI. CDR3 sequence (DNA): TGTGCCAGCAGGCATTCGGGAGGCATGAATGAGCAGTTCTTC. This gives the protein CASRHSGGMNEQFF.

This clonotype showed up many times. The rearrangement joins TRBV12-3 or TRBV12-4 to TRBJ2-5; possible D gene TRBD1, 6 bases. Trimming cost V 3 bases and J 0 bases, with 8 bases left between them. This CDR3 comprises 14 residues. CDR3 sequence reads: CASSFRDNQETQYF. The CDR3 DNA sequence: TGTGCCAGCAGTTTCCGGGACAACCAAGAGACCCAGTACTTC.

The CDR3 loop reads CSAREARQGLQETQYF. CDR3 coding DNA: TGCAGTGCTAGAGAGGCGCGGCAGGGGCTCCAAGAGACCCAGTACTTC. J is TRBJ2-5 and V is TRBV20-1; D perhaps matches TRBD1 (6 bases). In germline, CDR1 is DFQATT, CDR2 SNEGSKA (reference sequence). The CDR3 spans 16 residues. V lost 0 bases and J lost 1, with 15 bases in between.

In its sample, this clonotype was seen a few times. The chain employs TRBV29-1 and TRBJ1-1; 9 bases match TRBD1. CDR3 length: 14 amino acids. With 6 bases clipped from V and 3 bases from J, the junction kept 8 bases outside the gene matches. The germline V gene has CDR1 SQVTM and CDR2 ANQGSEA. CDR3 sequence (DNA): TGCAGCGTCGATGGGACAGGGAAGGACACTGAAGCTTTCTTT. Protein product: CSVDGTGKDTEAFF.

This clonotype was observed once. The V gene is TRBV10-1, the J gene TRBJ2-3, with D unresolved. The CDR3 totals 15 residues. Looked up from germline, CDR1 is WNHNN and CDR2 is SYGVQD (reference sequence). V was cut by 2 bases and J by 6 bases, with 15 bases left in between. CDR3 sequence: CASSERLPIYDTQYF. CDR3 coding DNA: TGCGCCAGCAGTGAGAGGCTGCCGATATACGATACGCAGTATTTT.

This clonotype was counted ten times or more. The genes are TRBV20-1 and TRBJ2-5, with D possibly being TRBD1 (6 bases). The V end was cut by 4 bases, the J end by 0 bases, with 12 bases between. The germline V gene has CDR1 DFQATT and CDR2 SNEGSKA (reference sequence). The CDR3 loop spans 14 amino acids. The CDR3 loop is CSAMWTDYQETQYF. CDR3 in DNA: TGCAGTGCTATGTGGACAGATTACCAAGAGACCCAGTACTTC.

The chain combines TRBV25-1 with TRBJ1-3; 7 positions match TRBD1. V was pared by 4 bases and J by 4 bases, with 7 bases of the junction left unmatched. CDR3 length equals 15 residues. Germline CDR1 and CDR2: MGHDK and SYGVNS. In DNA, the CDR3 is TGTGCCAGCAGTGGATTAGGGGGCTCCGGAAACACCATATATTTT. As protein: CASSGLGGSGNTIYF.

This clonotype was seen many times. The V gene is TRBV3-1, the J gene TRBJ1-2, with D unresolved. Germline CDR1 reads LGHDT; CDR2 reads YNNKEL (reference sequence). The V and J ends lost 1 base and 2 bases respectively, with 8 bases between them. The CDR3 has 14 residues. CDR3 residues: CASSQVAGNYGYTF. The CDR3 DNA is TGTGCCAGCAGCCAAGTAGCCGGAAACTATGGCTACACCTTC.

This sequence joins TRBV11-2 and TRBJ2-3; 13 bases are shared with TRBD2. Looked up from germline, CDR1 is SGHAT and CDR2 is FQNNGV. This CDR3 has 17 amino acids. V lost 4 bases, J lost 3 bases, and 7 bases stayed unmatched. The CDR3 sequence: CASSSGLAGLATDTQYF. The CDR3 nucleotides are TGTGCCAGCAGCTCGGGACTAGCGGGATTAGCGACAGATACGCAGTATTTT. Full variable domain (rest looked up from reference TRBV11-2 and TRBJ2-3): EAGVAQSPRYKIIEKRQSVAFWCNPISGHATLYWYQQILGQGPKLLIQFQNNGVVDDSQLPKDRFSAERLKGVDSTLKIQPAKLEDSAVYLCASSSGLAGLATDTQYFGPGTRLTVL.

This clonotype has only one observation. A single base separates this from a much larger clone, so it may be a read error. The V gene is TRBV3-1, the J gene TRBJ1-1; D perhaps matches TRBD1 (5 bases). Germline V gene sequence: CDR1 LGHDT, CDR2 YNNKEL (reference sequence). This CDR3 comprises 14 residues. This CDR3 reads CASNQETENTEAFF. In DNA, the CDR3 is TGTGCCAGCAACCAAGAGACAGAGAACACTGAAGCTTTCTTT.

This clonotype was seen ten or more times. The chain joins TRBV11-2 to TRBJ2-3; D unresolved. V was trimmed by 11 bases and J by 4 bases, leaving 13 bases between them. In germline, CDR1 is SGHAT, CDR2 FQNNGV. This CDR3 region has 12 residues. The CDR3 loop reads CASTGTPDTQYF. The DNA of the CDR3 is TGTGCCTCCACGGGTACCCCAGATACGCAGTATTTT.

This clonotype was seen only a few times. This sequence joins TRBV29-1 and TRBJ2-1; D is unresolved. CDR3 length: 13 residues. In germline, CDR1 is SQVTM, CDR2 ANQGSEA. Trimming took 3 bases from V and 15 from J, leaving 21 bases between them. The CDR3 DNA reads as TGCAGCGTTGAGGTTCTAGGCAGGTCAATGTCGTTCTTC. Its protein product is CSVEVLGRSMSFF.

This clonotype has just a few counts. The chain has TRBV27 and TRBJ1-2, with TRBD1 as a possible D gene (6 bases). This CDR3 has 17 residues. V was shortened by 6 bases and J by 4 bases, with 24 bases between the two germline ends. Germline-derived CDR1 and CDR2 are MNHEY and SMNVEV (reference sequence). The CDR3 bases are TGTGCCAGCAGACATCTCCTGGAACAGGGTATAGCCTATGGCTACACCTTC. Encoded protein: CASRHLLEQGIAYGYTF.

At least ten counts were recorded for this clonotype. This sequence joins TRBV12-3 or TRBV12-4 and TRBJ1-1, with D possibly being TRBD1 (6 bases). V gave up 2 bases and J gave up 5 bases, with 12 bases separating them. The CDR3 sequence is 14 residues long. The CDR3 sequence: CASSLTGGETEAFF. CDR3 coding DNA: TGTGCCAGCAGTTTAACGGGGGGCGAGACTGAAGCTTTCTTT.

The J gene is TRBJ1-1, the V gene TRBV19; no clear D. Germline values: CDR1 LNHDA, CDR2 SQIVND (reference sequence). V lost 6 bases to trimming and J lost 3 bases, with 11 bases between them. CDR3 length: 13 amino acids. CDR3 sequence reads: CASSPQAYTEAFF. In nucleotides, the CDR3 is TGTGCCAGTAGCCCTCAGGCATACACTGAAGCTTTCTTT. The full variable domain, in which reference TRBV19 and TRBJ1-1 provide the parts outside the CDR3, is DGGITQSPKYLFRKEGQNVTLSCEQNLNHDAMYWYRQDPGQGLRLIYYSQIVNDFQKGDIAEGYSVSREKKESFPLTVTSAQKNPTAFYLCASSPQAYTEAFFGQGTRLTVV.

This clonotype came up many times. The chain employs TRBV7-2 and TRBJ2-7, with 9 bases identical to TRBD2. V shed 5 bases and J 2 bases; nucleotides not matched to a gene: 10. CDR1 SGHTA and CDR2 FQGNSA come from the germline V gene. This CDR3 comprises 16 residues. The CDR3 DNA is TGTGCCAGCAGCGTCGACTCAGCGGGGGGTGCCTACGAGCAGTACGTC. This gives the protein CASSVDSAGGAYEQYV.

This clonotype was detected ten times or more. The V call is TRBV28, the J call TRBJ1-1; TRBD1 aligns across 7 bases. Germline V gene lookup returns CDR1 MDHEN and CDR2 SYDVKM. The CDR3 consists of 13 residues. Trimming at V came to 6 bases and at J to 7 bases, leaving 8 bases not matched to a gene. In DNA, the CDR3 is TGTGCCAGCAGCCCCCACAGGGGTTATGAAGCTTTCTTT. This codes for CASSPHRGYEAFF.

The rearrangement uses TRBV19 and TRBJ2-5; 9 bases match TRBD1. V shed 4 bases, J shed 4 bases, and the junction held 7 bases outside the gene matches. The germline V gene has CDR1 LNHDA and CDR2 SQIVND (reference sequence). CDR3 size: 15 residues. The CDR3 region is CASSTGQGLGETQYF. DNA of the CDR3: TGTGCCAGTAGTACGGGACAGGGACTGGGAGAGACCCAGTACTTC.

This clonotype has at least ten counts. The rearrangement uses TRBV5-4 and TRBJ2-7; TRBD1 aligns across 7 bases. The germline gives CDR1 SGHNT, CDR2 YYREEE (reference sequence). This CDR3 region has 15 residues. J was trimmed by 4 bases and V by 0 bases; bases with no gene match: 7. The CDR3 bases are TGTGCCAGCAGCTTGGAACAGGGGATGGGGTACGAGCAGTACTTC. Translating it yields CASSLEQGMGYEQYF.